This T cell receptor beta chain was retrieved from a study of a mutant IDH1 vaccine in newly diagnosed glioma. Across the study: Vaccines were first given 4-6 weeks after radiotherapy alone, or with temozolomide cycles. Earlier care involved radiotherapy, temozolomide, or both, and the majority received both.

Sample time point: week 35, safety follow-up. Each vaccine dose was 300 ug of mutant IDH1 20-mer peptide, with topical imiquimod. Sequencing was performed with immunoSEQ multiplex PCR; in TCRdb, only in-frame clones are kept and a portion is missing. Among around 53,000 clones, 65% to 80% were seen once, and the ten largest hold more than 6.5%. A word on this clone: Its antigen is still unknown.

Losses at the gene ends were 4 bases for V and 8 bases for J; bases not matched to a gene: 6. The CDR3 sequence is 13 residues long. Germline values: CDR1 SGHRS, CDR2 YFSETQ. This receptor was identified in a man in his forties or fifties with glioma. The V and J genes are TRBV5-1 and TRBJ1-1; 9 positions agree with TRBD1. Sequenced material: PBMCs, taken from a glioma patient whose treatment included an IDH1 peptide vaccine. Written as DNA, the CDR3 is TGCGCCAGCAGCATAACCGGGACAGGGGAAGCTTTCTTT. Its translation: CASSITGTGEAFF. Complete variable domain (other parts from reference TRBV5-1 and TRBJ1-1): KAGVTQTPRYLIKTRGQQVTLSCSPISGHRSVSWYQQTPGQGLQFLFEYFSETQRNKGNFPGRFSGRQFSNSRSEMNVSTLELGDSALYLCASSITGTGEAFFGQGTRLTVV.